This T cell receptor (beta chain) appears in the sequencing data of a study of blood T cell repertoires in COVID-19. Study-level background: Collection of acute and convalescent COVID-19 samples took place in the United States, Italy and Spain. In each case, the material was cDNA or gDNA derived from T cells, B-cell-depleted T cells, or PBMCs.

As processed by the authors: The authors estimated nucleated cell counts from reference gene primer amplification. TCRdb's copy holds only in-frame clones and misses some; the assay was immunoSEQ multiplex PCR. V, J and clone size are taken as reported in that table, and D and trimming were inferred from the DNA itself. The sample yields over 55,000 clones, 82% seen once. In germline, CDR1 is MNHNS, CDR2 SASEGT. The CDR3 loop spans 13 amino acids. The germline V and J ends were trimmed by 2 bases and 8 bases, with 12 bases remaining between them. The rearrangement joins TRBV6-1 to TRBJ1-2, with D possibly TRBD1 on 5 matching bases. The receptor was isolated from a woman between 55 and 75 years old with acute or convalescent COVID-19. The specimen was peripheral blood. CDR3 nucleotides: TGTGCCAGCAGTGAAACCCCAGGGAACGGCTACACCTTC. Its translation: CASSETPGNGYTF.